This note documents a single T cell receptor (beta chain) sequence. What it binds is not known. These data belong to a study of shared clonotypes between healthy human individuals. Whole-study findings and limits: Richness estimates generally favored naive over memory subsets. Since donors were few, the genetic and exposure-history diversity represented was limited. Among non-shared clonotypes, generation probabilities were lower than among those shared by all four donors.

For every subset, genomic DNA was evenly distributed across several immunoSEQ plates. Sequencing was performed with immunoSEQ multiplex PCR; in TCRdb, only in-frame clones are kept and a portion is missing. The table has 2 million to 3 million clones, around nine tenths seen once. This receptor was obtained from a man aged 18 to 30 in good health. The sequencing sample was made of naive CD4+ T cells sorted from blood. Regarding subset: CD45RA+ positively selected.

In DNA form, the CDR3 reads TGTGCCAGCAGTCCTAGCGGCTTGGGGTCCTACGAGCAGTACTTC. It codes for CASSPSGLGSYEQYF. The J gene is TRBJ2-7, the V gene TRBV2, with 7 bases lining up with TRBD2. V lost 5 bases to trimming and J lost 1 base; unmatched junction nucleotides: 8. Germline lookup yields CDR1 SNHLY and CDR2 FYNNEI. The CDR3 is 15 residues long. Full variable domain (remainder filled in from reference TRBV2 and TRBJ2-7): EPEVTQTPSHQVTQMGQEVILRCVPISNHLYFYWYRQILGQKVEFLVSFYNNEISEKSEIFDDQFSVERPDGSNFTLKIRSTKLEDSAMYFCASSPSGLGSYEQYFGPGTRLTVT.